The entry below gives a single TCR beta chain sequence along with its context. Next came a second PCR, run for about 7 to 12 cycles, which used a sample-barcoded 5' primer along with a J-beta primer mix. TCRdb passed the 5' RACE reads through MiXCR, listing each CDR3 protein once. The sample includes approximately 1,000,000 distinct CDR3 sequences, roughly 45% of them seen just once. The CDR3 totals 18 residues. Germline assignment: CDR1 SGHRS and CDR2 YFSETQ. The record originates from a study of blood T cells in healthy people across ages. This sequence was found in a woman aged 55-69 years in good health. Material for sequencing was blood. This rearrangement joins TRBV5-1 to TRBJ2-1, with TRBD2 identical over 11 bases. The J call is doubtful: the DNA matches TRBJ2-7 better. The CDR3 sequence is CASSLKLAGAGSYNEQYF. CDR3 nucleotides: TGCGCCAGCAGCTTGAAACTAGCGGGAGCGGGTTCCTACAATGAGCAGTACTTC.